Listed below are T cell receptor beta chains from one sample, sequenced in a study of cytomegalovirus exposure and HLA in healthy donors. Libraries were prepared by immunoSEQ multiplex PCR; TCRdb keeps only in-frame clonotypes and omits some of them. The sample yields fewer than 200,000 clones, approximately 82% seen once. Sequenced material: PBMCs. These receptors came from a woman in her thirties in good health and CMV-seronegative. The CDR3 runs from the conserved cysteine through the conserved F or W. D genes are given only for firm matches. The size field is filled for only some rows; it gives once, few, many or a size class.

>-|TRBV27|TRBJ2-7|TRBD1
CASSLLQGKIYEQYF
TGTGCCAGCAGTTTACTACAGGGGAAAATTTACGAGCAGTACTTC
>-|TRBV7-9|TRBJ2-1|TRBD2
CASSLTSVSEQFF
TGTGCCAGCAGCTTAACTAGCGTTTCTGAGCAGTTCTTC
>-|TRBV19|TRBJ2-2|-
CATAGASIAGELFF
TGTGCCACTGCGGGGGCTAGCATCGCCGGGGAGCTGTTTTTT
>-|TRBV9|TRBJ2-3|-
CASSVATLATQYF
TGTGCCAGCAGCGTAGCTACTCTAGCCACGCAGTATTTT
>-|TRBV19|TRBJ2-1|TRBD2
CASSGTSGRAGEQFF
TGTGCCAGTAGTGGAACTAGCGGGAGGGCCGGCGAGCAGTTCTTC
>-|TRBV6-5|TRBJ1-1|-
CASSYGGGLNTEAFF
TGTGCCAGCAGTTACGGGGGGGGCTTGAACACTGAAGCTTTCTTT
>-|TRBV28|TRBJ1-3|-
CASRRTRDTYF
TGTGCCAGCAGGAGAACCCGGGACACGTATTTT
>once|TRBV9|TRBJ1-1|TRBD1
CASSVQQGGTEAFF
TGTGCCAGCAGCGTTCAACAGGGGGGCACTGAAGCTTTCTTT
>-|TRBV30|TRBJ2-4|-
CAWSAGSKNIQYF
TGTGCCTGGAGTGCGGGGTCCAAAAACATTCAGTACTTC
>-|TRBV9|TRBJ2-3|-
CASSGTPEYTDTQYF
TGTGCCAGCAGCGGCACCCCAGAATACACAGATACGCAGTATTTT
>-|TRBV5-4|TRBJ1-4|-
CASSLGGAGMRKLFF
TGTGCCAGCAGCTTGGGTGGGGCAGGAATGAGGAAACTGTTTTTT
>once|TRBV7-6|TRBJ2-7|-
CASSRQAVKPYEQYF
TGTGCCAGCAGCCGCCAAGCGGTGAAGCCCTACGAGCAGTACTTC
>few|TRBV5-4|TRBJ2-7|-
CASSPKGGGSEQYF
TGTGCCAGCAGCCCAAAGGGAGGGGGGTCCGAGCAGTACTTC
>-|TRBV7-9|TRBJ2-1|TRBD1
CASSSQGVSYNEQFF
TGTGCCAGCAGCTCCCAGGGGGTCTCCTACAATGAGCAGTTCTTC
>-|TRBV2|TRBJ1-1|TRBD1
CASSVSEGQMNTEAFF
TGTGCCAGCAGTGTTAGTGAGGGACAGATGAACACTGAAGCTTTCTTT
>-|TRBV7-9|TRBJ1-6|TRBD1
CASSLMFGTGGNSPLHF
TGTGCCAGCAGCTTAATGTTCGGGACAGGGGGCAATTCACCCCTCCACTTT
>-|TRBV28|TRBJ1-5|-
CASSIGGSYQPQHF
TGTGCCAGCAGCATAGGTGGTAGCTATCAGCCCCAGCATTTT
>-|TRBV7-9|TRBJ2-7|TRBD1
CSSSYHRDRVYEQYF
TGTTCCAGCAGCTACCATCGGGACAGAGTATACGAGCAGTACTTC
>-|TRBV10-1|TRBJ2-5|-
CASSEAEQETQYF
TGCGCCAGCAGTGAGGCAGAACAAGAGACCCAGTACTTC
>-|TRBV10-2|TRBJ2-7|TRBD1
CASSSRGRLNEQYF
TGCGCCAGCAGTTCCAGGGGGCGCCTGAACGAGCAGTACTTC
>-|TRBV18|TRBJ1-1|TRBD1
CASSPGQGTEAFF
TGTGCCAGCTCACCGGGACAGGGTACTGAAGCTTTCTTT
>-|TRBV28|TRBJ2-7|-
CASRSPDSPNEQYF
TGTGCCAGCAGGTCCCCTGACAGCCCTAACGAGCAGTACTTC
>-|TRBV6-6|TRBJ1-2|TRBD1
CASSHQGAWYGYTF
TGTGCCAGCAGCCACCAGGGGGCTTGGTATGGCTACACCTTC
>once|TRBV5-8|TRBJ1-5|-
CASPGGVRARQPQHF
TGTGCCAGCCCGGGGGGTGTACGGGCCCGGCAGCCCCAGCATTTT
>-|TRBV9|TRBJ1-3|-
CASSVGGQSSGNTIYF
TGTGCCAGCAGCGTAGGAGGACAGAGCTCTGGAAACACCATATATTTT
>-|TRBV27|TRBJ2-7|-
CASSLQGSREQYF
TGTGCCAGCAGTTTACAGGGGTCTAGGGAGCAGTACTTC
>-|TRBV6-1|TRBJ2-7|-
CASSEITRGLEQYF
TGTGCCAGCAGTGAAATTACGCGGGGGCTCGAGCAGTACTTC
>-|TRBV2|TRBJ1-2|TRBD1
CASSDGQGVSYGYTF
TGTGCCAGCAGTGATGGACAGGGGGTTAGCTATGGCTACACCTTC
>-|TRBV4-1|TRBJ1-5|-
CASSQDGVPNQPQHF
TGCGCCAGCAGCCAAGATGGAGTACCGAATCAGCCCCAGCATTTT
>-|TRBV19|TRBJ1-2|TRBD1
CASSMGQGYGYTF
TGTGCCAGTAGTATGGGACAGGGCTATGGCTACACCTTC
>once|TRBV9|TRBJ2-3|TRBD2
CASSVGTSDGADTQYF
TGTGCCAGCAGCGTAGGGACTAGCGATGGGGCAGATACGCAGTATTTT
>few|TRBV27|TRBJ2-7|-
CASSTQRQASYEQYF
TGTGCCAGCAGTACCCAGCGACAGGCCTCCTACGAGCAGTACTTC
>-|TRBV6-6|TRBJ2-7|-
CASSSRWAGAIYEQYF
TGTGCCAGCAGTTCCAGGTGGGCAGGGGCGATTTACGAGCAGTACTTC
>-|TRBV6-6|TRBJ2-7|-
CASSYPGSYEQYF
TGTGCCAGCAGTTACCCAGGGTCCTACGAGCAGTACTTC
>-|TRBV18|TRBJ1-3|-
CASSPLETGVSGNTIYF
TGTGCCAGCTCACCACTTGAGACAGGTGTCTCTGGAAACACCATATATTTT
>-|TRBV5-1|TRBJ1-3|-
CASSPGVTGPGNTIYF
TGCGCCAGCAGCCCCGGGGTGACTGGGCCCGGAAACACCATATATTTT
>few|TRBV11-2|TRBJ2-1|TRBD2
CASSRTSGIYNEQFF
TGTGCCAGCAGCCGAACTAGCGGGATTTACAATGAGCAGTTCTTC
>-|TRBV9|TRBJ2-1|-
CASSVGPTVGGNEQFF
TGTGCCAGCAGCGTAGGCCCTACAGTGGGGGGCAATGAGCAGTTCTTC
>once|TRBV5-4|TRBJ1-2|TRBD1
CASSPATGWLDGYTF
TGTGCCAGCAGCCCTGCGACAGGGTGGCTGGATGGCTACACCTTC
>few|TRBV4-3|TRBJ1-1|TRBD1
CASSQGRGTEAFF
TGCGCCAGCAGCCAGGGCAGGGGGACTGAAGCTTTCTTT
>few|TRBV5-1|TRBJ2-2|-
CASSMGQNTGELFF
TGCGCCAGCAGCATGGGACAGAACACCGGGGAGCTGTTTTTT
>-|TRBV7-9|TRBJ1-5|-
CASSLGSGDNQPQHF
TGTGCCAGCAGCTTAGGGTCAGGGGACAATCAGCCCCAGCATTTT
>-|TRBV2|TRBJ2-2|-
CASSGQSSNTGELFF
TGTGCCAGCAGTGGACAGTCCTCGAACACCGGGGAGCTGTTTTTT
>-|TRBV6-5|TRBJ2-5|TRBD2
CASSYSGTGGLETQYF
TGTGCCAGCAGTTACTCGGGGACGGGGGGGTTGGAGACCCAGTACTTC
>-|TRBV7-9|TRBJ1-4|TRBD1
CASSADRGLSTNEKLFF
TGTGCCAGCAGCGCGGACAGGGGACTGTCAACTAATGAAAAACTGTTTTTT
>-|TRBV27|TRBJ2-3|-
CASSFLGSPSTDTQYF
TGTGCCAGCAGTTTTTTGGGCAGCCCTAGCACAGATACGCAGTATTTT
>-|TRBV27|TRBJ2-7|TRBD2
CASSSPMVSGRVYEQYF
TGTGCCAGCAGTTCACCCATGGTTAGCGGGAGGGTTTACGAGCAGTACTTC
>-|TRBV18|TRBJ1-6|TRBD1
CASSPQGRTGNSPLHF
TGTGCCAGCTCACCACAGGGGCGGACAGGGAATTCACCCCTCCACTTT
>-|TRBV7-2|TRBJ2-2|TRBD2
CASSLVGLAGAGGELFF
TGTGCCAGCAGCTTAGTCGGACTAGCGGGAGCGGGGGGGGAGCTGTTTTTT
>-|TRBV5-1|TRBJ1-1|TRBD1
CASSLGGGNTEAFF
TGCGCCAGCAGCTTGGGAGGGGGCAACACTGAAGCTTTCTTT
>-|TRBV7-2|TRBJ1-3|-
CASSPQGSGNTIYF
TGTGCCAGCAGCCCACAGGGTTCAGGAAACACCATATATTTT